This is a list of T cell receptor beta chains from one sample in a study of long-term antiretroviral therapy in people with HIV. Clones were read by immunoSEQ multiplex PCR, and TCRdb kept only the in-frame ones, dropping some. Seen here are over 15,000 clones, less than 85% observed once, and the top ten hold nearly 8%. This specimen was unsorted PBMCs, taken 0.9 years after starting antiretroviral therapy. The receptors derive from a man aged 18 to 29 with HIV. The CDR3 runs from the conserved cysteine through the conserved F or W. The order of the fields is V gene, clone size, D gene, J gene, CDR3 protein, CDR3 DNA. The D gene is left open where the match is weak. Where a row states a size, it is once, few, many or the class of an expanded clone; other rows omit it.

>TRBV28|.|.|TRBJ2-6
CASSPSSSGANVLTF
TGTGCCAGCAGTCCGAGCAGCTCTGGGGCCAACGTCCTGACTTTC
>TRBV7-8|.|.|TRBJ2-7
CASSSPWGYSYEQYF
TGTGCCAGCAGCTCACCGTGGGGTTACTCCTACGAGCAGTACTTC
>TRBV9|once|TRBD1|TRBJ2-2
CASKQTGGDSGELFF
TGTGCCAGCAAACAGACAGGGGGCGATTCCGGGGAGCTGTTTTTT
>TRBV6-6|.|.|TRBJ2-5
CASSDERSTQETQYF
TGTGCCAGCAGTGACGAAAGGTCTACCCAAGAGACCCAGTACTTC
>TRBV6-1|.|.|TRBJ1-3
CASSGDRTGNTIYF
TGTGCCAGCAGTGGTGACAGAACTGGAAACACCATATATTTT
>TRBV5-1|few|TRBD1|TRBJ1-2
CASSPPPGQGITNYGYTF
TGCGCCAGCAGCCCACCCCCGGGACAGGGGATTACTAACTATGGCTACACCTTC
>TRBV28|few|.|TRBJ2-2
CASSPRGTGELFF
TGTGCCAGCAGCCCCCGGGGGACCGGGGAGCTGTTTTTT
>TRBV4-1|.|TRBD1|TRBJ1-1
CASEGQGVTEAFF
TGCGCCAGCGAGGGACAGGGGGTTACTGAAGCTTTCTTT
>TRBV29-1|few|.|TRBJ1-5
CSVSQGHQPQHF
TGCAGCGTTTCACAGGGTCATCAGCCCCAGCATTTT
>TRBV11-2|.|.|TRBJ1-6
CASSLQLGDSPLHF
TGTGCCAGCAGCCTACAACTTGGAGATTCACCCCTCCACTTT
>TRBV19|once|.|TRBJ1-1
CASSTGLNTEAFF
TGTGCCAGTTCGACAGGACTGAACACTGAAGCTTTCTTT
>TRBV9|.|.|TRBJ1-1
CASSVQNRVTEAFF
TGTGCCAGCAGCGTACAAAACAGGGTCACTGAAGCTTTCTTT
>TRBV5-6|.|TRBD1|TRBJ2-5
CASSLAIRSGGRETQYF
TGTGCCAGCAGCTTGGCCATAAGGTCAGGGGGCCGAGAGACCCAGTACTTC
>TRBV6-4|few|.|TRBJ2-3
CASSDGSTDTQYF
TGTGCCAGCAGTGACGGGAGCACAGATACGCAGTATTTT
>TRBV5-1|.|.|TRBJ1-5
CASSLGESNQPQHF
TGCGCCAGCAGCCTTGGGGAGAGCAATCAGCCCCAGCATTTT
>TRBV7-9|few|TRBD2|TRBJ2-7
CASRALRGGGSYEQYF
TGTGCCAGCAGGGCGCTGCGGGGGGGCGGCTCCTACGAGCAGTACTTC